This T cell receptor (beta chain) was sequenced for a study of patients and donors after allogeneic stem cell transplantation. The CDR3 sequence is 16 residues long. The germline V and J ends were trimmed by 5 bases and 3 bases, with 20 bases remaining between them. Each CDR3 protein gets one entry after TCRdb re-called the RT-PCR reads with MiXCR. The sample shows roughly 880,000 distinct CDR3 sequences, roughly 17% of them seen only once. This sequence originates from a human donor who was either an allogeneic HSCT recipient or a stem cell or donor lymphocyte infusion donor (not recorded which). It is not recorded whose cells these are; they may come from a transplant donor. The chain links TRBV12-3 or TRBV12-4 to TRBJ2-7, with D hard to call. The specimen sequenced was blood, either unsorted or a sorted T cell fraction (not recorded which). The CDR3 sequence: CASSPRPRRLIYEQYF. CDR3 nucleotides: TGTGCCAGCAGTCCCCGTCCTCGGCGGCTTATCTACGAGCAGTACTTC.